This entry describes one TCR beta chain. This clone has only one observation. Its antigen specificity is not known. No much larger clonotype is one base removed from it; base qualities were not supplied. Trimming removed 0 bases from V and 8 bases from J, leaving 17 bases between the germline ends. CDR1 LGHNA and CDR2 YSLEER were looked up in the germline V gene. There are 17 amino acids in the CDR3, from cysteine to phenylalanine inclusive. Only the CDR3 DNA is retained, 51 bases long and in frame from the first base. The data were taken from a study of identifying expanded T cells in peripheral blood (dated by TCRdb to about 2019). Study-level background: Separate aliquots of the same genomic DNA pool were sequenced to produce technical replicates, and four replicates were compared in pairs. Overall results and qualifications from the work: The authors expected that over much longer intervals, such as months to years, biological variance in healthy repertoires might increase even further. In all healthy donors, the variance in clone template counts between samples taken around 14 days apart rose significantly as total template count increased. Around 1.3 differentially abundant clones were flagged by the binomial model between technical replicates, whereas about 15 and 18 were flagged over about two weeks and four weeks, respectively. The beta-binomial model significantly reduced the number of clones called differentially abundant and the false-positive rate across all healthy-donor time intervals.

The immunoSEQ Assay, which relies on bias-controlled multiplex PCR amplification of genomic DNA, was used to profile TCRbeta CDR3 regions. The authors' analysis ran thus. To quantify the absolute abundance of each unique TCRbeta CDR3 region, the sequences were collapsed and filtered. Differential abundance was assessed using a binomial (Fisher-equivalent) model and a beta-binomial model in which time-dependent variance fitted from healthy donors was added. Clones with fewer than 5 combined templates were removed, and differential abundance was called for clones with a Benjamini-Hochberg FDR below 0.01. Using the form v = (b*log(k)+a)^2, the beta-binomial variance was modeled as a function of the total template count across the two samples. Held by TCRdb, this immuneACCESS table contains in-frame sequences only and omits some clones. Under half of the omission traces to an unresolved V gene where checked; the cause of the rest is unknown. V and J calls and clone size follow that table, whereas D and trimming were derived from the DNA. The sample table holds approximately 110,000 clones, of which about 89% were seen once. Roughly 15% of the sample is in the top ten clones.

No immune events, such as infections, were documented for the healthy donors during the collection period. Healthy-donor blood repertoires served as a training cohort to calibrate time-dependent variance in a beta-binomial model of T-cell clone differential abundance. The training cohort comprised ten or so healthy donors, 3 female and 7 male. On average the donors were approximately 43 years old, and their ages spanned 29 to 64 years. Whole blood, obtained from a commercial supplier, was collected from each healthy donor at three time points spaced about 2 weeks apart. Genomic DNA was extracted from unsorted whole blood for immunosequencing.

The sequencing sample was made of blood. The sequence is built from TRBV4-3 and TRBJ1-6; a tentative D match to TRBD1 spans 5 bases. This sequence was found in a person aged 18-69 years in good health. The nucleotide sequence is given as TGCGCCAGCAGCCAAGAACCAGGGTGGGTGTCCTATTCACCCCTCCACTTT. This codes for CASSQEPGWVSYSPLHF.